This TCR beta chain came from a study of blood T cell repertoires in COVID-19. Study-level background: The United States, Italy and Spain supplied acute and convalescent COVID-19 samples.

Ages ranged from about 18 to 90 years, with residence in under 25 US areas. Cohort 3 donors were reported recovered after two negative PCRs, clearance, or symptom resolution. The CDR3 is made up of 15 amino acids. The germline V gene encodes CDR1 SEHNR and CDR2 FQNEAQ (reference sequence). V shed 2 bases and J shed 8 bases, with 13 bases lying between them. Clones were sequenced by immunoSEQ multiplex PCR, and TCRdb holds only the in-frame ones, with some missing. The sample includes 110,000 to 150,000 clones, roughly 80% of them seen just once. The TCR originated in a woman aged 50 to 60 who had recovered from COVID-19. This chain links TRBV7-9 with TRBJ1-6; tentatively, D is TRBD1 (5 bases). Sample: PBMCs or T cells enriched from blood (not recorded which). The CDR3 loop reads CASSLRPGEDSPLHF. The CDR3 nucleotides read TGTGCCAGCAGCTTACGGCCGGGGGAGGATTCACCCCTCCACTTT. The full variable domain, with the rest looked up from reference TRBV7-9 and TRBJ1-6, is DTGVSQNPRHKITKRGQNVTFRCDPISEHNRLYWYRQTLGQGPEFLTYFQNEAQLEKSRLLSDRFSAERPKGSFSTLEIQRTEQGDSAMYLCASSLRPGEDSPLHFGNGTRLTVT.